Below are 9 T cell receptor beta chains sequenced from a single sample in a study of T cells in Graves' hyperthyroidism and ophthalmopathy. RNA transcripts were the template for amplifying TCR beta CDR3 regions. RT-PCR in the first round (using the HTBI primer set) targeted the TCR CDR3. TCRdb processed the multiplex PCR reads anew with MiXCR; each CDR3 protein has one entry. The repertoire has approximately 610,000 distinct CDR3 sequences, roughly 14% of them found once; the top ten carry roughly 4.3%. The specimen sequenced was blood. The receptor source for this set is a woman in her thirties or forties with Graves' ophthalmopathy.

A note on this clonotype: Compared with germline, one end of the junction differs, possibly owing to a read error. This chain's CDR3 is CAWGKGASYGQYF. The CDR3 DNA reads TGTGCCTGGGGCAAGGGGGCATCCTACGGGCAGTACTTC. The J gene is TRBJ2-7, the V gene TRBV30, with 7 nucleotides matching TRBD1. Germline lookup yields CDR1 GTSNPN and CDR2 SVGIG (reference sequence). The CDR3 is made up of 13 amino acids.

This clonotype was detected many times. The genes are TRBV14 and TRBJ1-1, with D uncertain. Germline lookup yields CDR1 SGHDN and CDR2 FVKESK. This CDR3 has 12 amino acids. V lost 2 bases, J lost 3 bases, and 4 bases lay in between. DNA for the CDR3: TGTGCCAGCAGCCAACTTCACACTGAAGCTTTCTTT. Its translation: CASSQLHTEAFF.

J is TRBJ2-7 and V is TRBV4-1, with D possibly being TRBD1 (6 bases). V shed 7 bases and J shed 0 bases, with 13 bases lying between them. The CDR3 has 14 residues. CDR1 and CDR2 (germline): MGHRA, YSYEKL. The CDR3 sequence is CASTRTESSYEQYF. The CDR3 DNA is TGCGCCAGCACCCGGACAGAGAGCTCCTACGAGCAGTACTTC.

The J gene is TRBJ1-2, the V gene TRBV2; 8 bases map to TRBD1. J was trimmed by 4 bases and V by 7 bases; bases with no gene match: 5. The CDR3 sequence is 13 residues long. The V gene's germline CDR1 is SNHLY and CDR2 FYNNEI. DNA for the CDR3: TGTGCCAGCACCGCTCAGGGGGCCTATGGCTACACCTTC. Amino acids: CASTAQGAYGYTF.

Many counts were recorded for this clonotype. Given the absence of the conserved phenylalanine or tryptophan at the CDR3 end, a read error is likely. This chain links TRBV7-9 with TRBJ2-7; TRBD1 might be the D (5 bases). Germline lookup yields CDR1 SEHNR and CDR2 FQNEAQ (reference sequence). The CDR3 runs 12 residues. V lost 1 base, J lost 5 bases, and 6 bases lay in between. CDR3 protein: CASSLVGHEQYL. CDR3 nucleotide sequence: TGTGCCAGCAGCTTAGTGGGGCACGAGCAGTACCTC.

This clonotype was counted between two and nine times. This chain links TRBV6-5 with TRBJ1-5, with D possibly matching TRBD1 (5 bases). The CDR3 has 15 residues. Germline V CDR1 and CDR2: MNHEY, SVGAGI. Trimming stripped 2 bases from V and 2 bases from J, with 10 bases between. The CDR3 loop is CASSYIGAGNQPQHF. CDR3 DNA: TGTGCCAGCAGTTACATTGGGGCGGGCAATCAGCCCCAGCATTTT.

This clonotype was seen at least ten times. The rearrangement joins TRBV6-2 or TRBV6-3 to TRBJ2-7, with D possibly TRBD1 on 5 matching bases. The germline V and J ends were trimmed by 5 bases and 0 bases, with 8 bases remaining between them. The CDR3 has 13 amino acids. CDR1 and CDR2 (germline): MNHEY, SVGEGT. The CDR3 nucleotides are TGTGCCAGCAGTAAAGGGGCCTCCTACGAGCAGTACTTC. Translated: CASSKGASYEQYF.

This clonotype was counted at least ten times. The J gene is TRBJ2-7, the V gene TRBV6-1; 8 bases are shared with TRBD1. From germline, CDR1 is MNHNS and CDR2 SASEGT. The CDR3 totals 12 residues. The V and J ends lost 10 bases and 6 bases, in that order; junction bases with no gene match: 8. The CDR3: CATKDRVAEQYF. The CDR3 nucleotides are TGTGCCACCAAGGACAGGGTGGCCGAGCAGTACTTC.

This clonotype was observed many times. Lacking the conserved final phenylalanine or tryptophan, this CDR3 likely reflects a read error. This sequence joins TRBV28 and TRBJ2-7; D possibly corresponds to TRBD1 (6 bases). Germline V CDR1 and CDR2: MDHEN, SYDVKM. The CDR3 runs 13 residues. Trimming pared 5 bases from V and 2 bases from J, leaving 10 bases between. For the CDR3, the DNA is TGTGCCAGCAGTGTACAGGGTACCTACGAGCAGTACTCC. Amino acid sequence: CASSVQGTYEQYS.